These T cell receptor beta chains were read from a single sample in a study of blood T cell repertoires in COVID-19. The assay was immunoSEQ multiplex PCR, and TCRdb's table has in-frame clones only and misses some. The sample lists hundreds of thousands of clones; 85% to 90% were seen once. Sequenced input: PBMCs or T cells enriched from blood (not recorded which). The receptors here all came from a young man who had recovered from COVID-19. CDR3s include the opening cysteine and the closing phenylalanine or tryptophan. D genes are given only for firm matches. Part of the rows lack a size; the others show once, few, many or a class for expanded clones.

J gene,V gene,clone size,D gene,CDR3 DNA,CDR3 protein
TRBJ1-1,TRBV21-1,-,-,TGTGCCAGCAGCAAAGGGGATCAGGGGATAGGTGAAGCTTTCTTT,CASSKGDQGIGEAFF
TRBJ2-2,TRBV4-1,-,TRBD2,TGCGCCAGCAGCCCACCCTCAAGCGCGGGAGCGTACACCGGGGAGCTGTTTTTT,CASSPPSSAGAYTGELFF
TRBJ1-2,TRBV28,few,-,TGTGCCAGCAGCCTTGGACAGAGCTATGGCTACACCTTC,CASSLGQSYGYTF
TRBJ2-1,TRBV30,-,TRBD2,TGTGCCTGGAGTCGAGAGGCTAGCGGGAGGGTGTACAATGAGCAGTTCTTC,CAWSREASGRVYNEQFF
TRBJ1-2,TRBV19,-,TRBD1,TGTGCCAGTAGTATAAAGGGACAGGGGTATGGCTACACCTTC,CASSIKGQGYGYTF
TRBJ2-1,TRBV2,-,-,TGTGCCAGCCGAGGGGGCTCCTACAATGAGCAGTTCTTC,CASRGGSYNEQFF
TRBJ1-1,TRBV6-5,-,-,TGTGCCAGCAGTTACGGGGGCGGCGTGAACACTGAAGCTTTCTTT,CASSYGGGVNTEAFF
TRBJ2-1,TRBV18,-,-,TGTGCCAGCTCAACCCGGGATGAGCAGTTCTTC,CASSTRDEQFF
TRBJ1-2,TRBV30,once,TRBD1,TGTGCCTGGGCCCTTTCGGGGACAGAACTTTTCACCTTC,CAWALSGTELFTF
TRBJ1-6,TRBV5-1,-,-,TGCGCCAGCAGCTTGGGAGGGCCGGCGAATTCACCCCTCCACTTT,CASSLGGPANSPLHF
TRBJ1-4,TRBV4-1,once,-,TGCGCCAGCACGGGCCAGGGCGGCGAAAAACTGTTTTTT,CASTGQGGEKLFF
TRBJ2-2,TRBV10-1,-,-,TGCGCCAGCAGTGAGTCGTTAGGCCGGGTAAACACCGGGGAGCTGTTTTTT,CASSESLGRVNTGELFF
TRBJ1-5,TRBV4-1,few,-,TGCGCCAGCAGCTCAGGCGTGGAAAGCAATCAGCCCCAGCATTTT,CASSSGVESNQPQHF
TRBJ1-1,TRBV5-1,few,-,TGCGCCAGCAGCTTGGAGCGGGGCACTGAAGCTTTCTTT,CASSLERGTEAFF
TRBJ1-5,TRBV27,-,TRBD1,TGTGCCAGCAGTAAGGACAGGGGTGGCAATCAGCCCCAGCATTTT,CASSKDRGGNQPQHF
TRBJ1-4,TRBV7-9,-,-,TGTGCCAGCAGCTTAGGTCCAGGGTTGACTGAAAAACTGTTTTTT,CASSLGPGLTEKLFF
TRBJ2-1,TRBV7-2,-,TRBD2,TGTGCCAGCAGCACGGGACTAGCGGGAGCGGATGAGCAGTTCTTC,CASSTGLAGADEQFF
TRBJ1-1,TRBV24-1,-,TRBD1,TGTGCCACCAGTGATAGCGGGACAGGGAACACTGAAGCTTTCTTT,CATSDSGTGNTEAFF
TRBJ1-5,TRBV28,-,-,TGTGCCAGCAGTCCTTTGAGGCAGCCCCAGCATTTT,CASSPLRQPQHF
TRBJ2-3,TRBV28,-,TRBD2,TGTGCCAGCAGCTTGGGACTAGCGGGTTGGAGGCTGACAGATACGCAGTATTTT,CASSLGLAGWRLTDTQYF
TRBJ2-1,TRBV7-9,-,TRBD2,TGTGCCAGCAGTTTGACTAGCGGGAGGGACAATGAGCAGTTCTTC,CASSLTSGRDNEQFF
TRBJ1-2,TRBV5-1,-,TRBD1,TGCGCCAGCAGCCAACAGGGGGCGGGTGGCTACACCTTC,CASSQQGAGGYTF
TRBJ2-1,TRBV7-9,once,TRBD2,TGTGCCAGCAGCGGATGGGGCGGGGGTCTCAATGAGCAGTTCTTC,CASSGWGGGLNEQFF
TRBJ2-2,TRBV5-1,few,TRBD2,TGCGCCAGCAGCTTTCGTGCGGGAGCGTCTGCCGGGGAGCTGTTTTTT,CASSFRAGASAGELFF
TRBJ2-1,TRBV19,-,TRBD2,TGTGCCAGTACCCCGAAGCGGGAGATCATCTACAATGAGCAGTTCTTC,CASTPKREIIYNEQFF
TRBJ2-7,TRBV5-6,-,TRBD1,TGTGCCAGCAGCTTGAAACAGGGGGGTTCCTACGAGCAGTACTTC,CASSLKQGGSYEQYF
TRBJ2-7,TRBV24-1,-,-,TGTGCCACCAGTGATCTTTACGAGCAGTACTTC,CATSDLYEQYF
TRBJ1-1,TRBV6-4,-,-,TGTGCCAGCAGTCCCGGGACACTCCACACTGAAGCTTTCTTT,CASSPGTLHTEAFF
TRBJ2-7,TRBV7-9,-,-,TGTGCCAGCAGCCCCGTCGAGGGTTTGGACGAGCAGTACTTC,CASSPVEGLDEQYF
TRBJ1-2,TRBV7-9,-,-,TGTGCCAGCAGCTTAAAGGAGGGGCGCTATGGCTACACCTTC,CASSLKEGRYGYTF
TRBJ1-2,TRBV5-1,-,TRBD1,TGCGCCAGCAGCGTAACAGGGGGCAGGAACTATGGCTACACCTTC,CASSVTGGRNYGYTF
TRBJ2-5,TRBV18,-,-,TGTGCCAGCTCACCAGGGCCGCAGGAGACCCAGTACTTC,CASSPGPQETQYF
TRBJ2-1,TRBV9,-,-,TGTGCCAGCAGCGTATCCGGGAGCGGTAGTCGATCCTACAATGAGCAGTTCTTC,CASSVSGSGSRSYNEQFF
TRBJ1-5,TRBV19,-,TRBD1,TGTGCCAGTACCACGACAGGGCTTAGCAATCAGCCCCAGCATTTT,CASTTTGLSNQPQHF
TRBJ2-5,TRBV5-4,-,TRBD1,TGTGCCAGCAGCTCTAGACAGGGGGCGGGCGGTAGGGAGACCCAGTACTTC,CASSSRQGAGGRETQYF
TRBJ2-1,TRBV28,-,TRBD2,TGTGCCAGCCTGACTAGCGGGATCTACAATGAGCAGTTCTTC,CASLTSGIYNEQFF
TRBJ1-4,TRBV7-8,-,-,TGTGCCAGCAGCGTCGGGACTCCAGTAGACGTTGAAAAACTGTTTTTT,CASSVGTPVDVEKLFF
TRBJ2-5,TRBV6-5,-,-,TGTGCCAGCAGTTTAGCGACCAACCAAGAGACCCAGTACTTC,CASSLATNQETQYF
TRBJ2-6,TRBV15,-,TRBD1,TGTGCCACCAGCAGGAGGGGACAGCCTGGGGCCAACGTCCTGACTTTC,CATSRRGQPGANVLTF
TRBJ1-3,TRBV29-1,-,-,TGCAGCGTGGTCAGGGGTCTCTCTGGAAACACCATATATTTT,CSVVRGLSGNTIYF
TRBJ2-5,TRBV29-1,-,TRBD2,TGCAGCGTTGTCGGGGGGACGGCGCCGGAGACCCAGTACTTC,CSVVGGTAPETQYF
TRBJ2-7,TRBV27,few,TRBD2,TGTGCCAGCAGACTCGGACTAGCGGGAGTCTACGAGCAGTACTTC,CASRLGLAGVYEQYF
TRBJ1-2,TRBV11-2,-,TRBD1,TGTGCCATCGGAGGGACAGGACCTAACTATGGCTACACCTTC,CAIGGTGPNYGYTF
TRBJ1-2,TRBV28,-,-,TGTGCCAGCAGTTTTGACGGGAGGTTATATGGCTACACCTTC,CASSFDGRLYGYTF
TRBJ2-7,TRBV5-6,-,-,TGTGCCAGCAGCCCGGTCACAGGGAGGGTGGACTACGAGCAGTACTTC,CASSPVTGRVDYEQYF
TRBJ2-1,TRBV28,-,-,TGTGCCAGCAGTTTTGGCAACAATGAGCAGTTCTTC,CASSFGNNEQFF